This entry lists 6 T cell receptor beta chains sequenced from one sample in a study of shared clonotypes between healthy human individuals. Assay used: immunoSEQ multiplex PCR; TCRdb lists only in-frame clones, some missing. Here the sample spans under 600,000 clones, roughly 98% being singletons. Naive-designated CD8 cells lacked CD45RO, were positively enriched for CCR7, and omitted terminally differentiated effector memory CD45RA+ cells. Material for sequencing was naive CD8+ T cells sorted from blood. All receptors derive from a man between 25 and 39 years old in good health.

CDR3 residues: CASSWEGPPNTEAFF. Here the CDR3 DNA reads TGTGCCAGCAGTTGGGAGGGCCCGCCGAACACTGAAGCTTTCTTT. The chain combines TRBV28 with TRBJ1-1, with D unclear. Germline loops: CDR1 MDHEN, CDR2 SYDVKM. The V end lost 4 bases, the J end lost 1 base, and 13 bases lay between the germline ends. The CDR3 has 15 residues.

This rearrangement joins TRBV11-2 to TRBJ2-7; D may be TRBD1 or TRBD2 (7 bases each). Trimming cost V 7 bases and J 0 bases, with 16 bases left between them. CDR1 and CDR2 from the germline V gene are SGHAT and FQNNGV. This CDR3 is 15 amino acids long. The chain's CDR3 is CASTQTGDYSYEQYF. CDR3 nucleotide sequence: TGTGCCAGCACACAAACAGGGGACTACTCCTACGAGCAGTACTTC.

The chain recombines TRBV30 with TRBJ1-2, with 10 bases lining up with TRBD1. The CDR3 contains 17 residues. V lost 3 bases, J lost 5 bases, and 15 bases stayed unmatched. Germline-derived CDR1 and CDR2 are GTSNPN and SVGIG (reference sequence). The CDR3 DNA reads as TGTGCCTGGAGCGAATTCTCAGGGACAGGGGATCCTTATGGCTACACCTTC. Translation: CAWSEFSGTGDPYGYTF.

J is TRBJ2-7 and V is TRBV11-2; 7 nucleotides line up with TRBD2. The CDR3 runs to 15 residues. Trimming at V came to 2 bases and at J to 2 bases, leaving 6 bases not matched to a gene. Per germline, CDR1 SGHAT and CDR2 FQNNGV. This CDR3 reads CASSLSSGDAYEQYF. The CDR3 coding sequence is TGTGCCAGCAGCTTATCCAGCGGGGATGCCTACGAGCAGTACTTC.

This rearrangement joins TRBV6-4 to TRBJ2-2; D gene uncertain. There are 12 residues in the CDR3. V was clipped by 4 bases and J by 5 bases, with 5 bases between them. Germline V gene lookup returns CDR1 MRHNA and CDR2 SNTAGT. CDR3 protein: CASSVPTGELFF. The CDR3, as DNA: TGTGCCAGCAGTGTCCCTACCGGGGAGCTGTTTTTT.

The J gene is TRBJ2-7, the V gene TRBV10-2, with 9 bases fitting TRBD1. V was clipped by 8 bases and J by 3 bases; unmatched bases: 17. The CDR3 runs 17 residues. CDR1 and CDR2 (germline): WSHSY, SAAADI. This CDR3 reads CASPIAPYRGRYYEQYF. The CDR3 bases are TGCGCCAGCCCGATAGCCCCCTACAGGGGGCGTTACTACGAGCAGTACTTC.